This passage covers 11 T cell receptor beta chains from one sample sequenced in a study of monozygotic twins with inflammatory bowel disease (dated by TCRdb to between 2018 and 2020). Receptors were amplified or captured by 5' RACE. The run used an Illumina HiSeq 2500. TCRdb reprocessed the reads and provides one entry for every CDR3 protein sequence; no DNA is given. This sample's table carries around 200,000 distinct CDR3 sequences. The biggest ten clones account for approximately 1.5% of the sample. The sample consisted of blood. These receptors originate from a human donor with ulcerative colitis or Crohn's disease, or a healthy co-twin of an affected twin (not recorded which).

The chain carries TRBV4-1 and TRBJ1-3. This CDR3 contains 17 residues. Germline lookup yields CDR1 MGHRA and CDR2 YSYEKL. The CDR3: CASSLILDWSSGNTIYF.

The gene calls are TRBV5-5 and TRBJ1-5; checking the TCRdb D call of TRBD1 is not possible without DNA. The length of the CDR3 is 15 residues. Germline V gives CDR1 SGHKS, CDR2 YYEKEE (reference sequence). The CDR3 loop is CASSLVLGAVQPQHF.

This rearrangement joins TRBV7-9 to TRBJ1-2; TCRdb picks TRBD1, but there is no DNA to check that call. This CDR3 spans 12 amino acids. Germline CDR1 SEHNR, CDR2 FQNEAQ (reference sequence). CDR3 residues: CASSRTGTGYTF.

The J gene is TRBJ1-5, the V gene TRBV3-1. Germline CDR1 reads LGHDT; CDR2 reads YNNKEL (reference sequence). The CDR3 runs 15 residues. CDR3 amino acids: CASSQGIQPNQPQHF.

CDR3 amino acids: CASSLSRDPAKNIQYF. This sequence joins TRBV7-2 and TRBJ2-4; lacking DNA, the TRBD1 call made by TCRdb goes unchecked. The CDR3 runs to 16 residues. The germline V gene has CDR1 SGHTA and CDR2 FQGNSA.

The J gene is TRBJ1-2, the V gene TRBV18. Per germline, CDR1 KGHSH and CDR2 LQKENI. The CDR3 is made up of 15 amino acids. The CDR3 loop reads CASSPPQSPNYGYTF. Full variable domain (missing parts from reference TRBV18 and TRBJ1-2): NAGVMQNPRHLVRRRGQEARLRCSPMKGHSHVYWYRQLPEEGLKFMVYLQKENIIDESGMPKERFSAEFPKEGPSILRIQQVVRGDSAAYFCASSPPQSPNYGYTFGSGTRLTVV.

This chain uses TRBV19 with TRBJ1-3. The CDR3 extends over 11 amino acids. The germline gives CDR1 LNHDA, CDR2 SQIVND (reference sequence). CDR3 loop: CAGLLGYTIYF.

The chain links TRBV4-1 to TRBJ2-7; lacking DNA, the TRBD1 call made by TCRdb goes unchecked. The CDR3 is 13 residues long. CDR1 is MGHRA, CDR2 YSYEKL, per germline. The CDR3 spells CASSQLGGNEQYF.

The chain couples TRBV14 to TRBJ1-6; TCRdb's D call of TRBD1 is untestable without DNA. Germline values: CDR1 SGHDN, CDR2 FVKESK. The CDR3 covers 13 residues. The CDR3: CASSQGHNSPLHF.

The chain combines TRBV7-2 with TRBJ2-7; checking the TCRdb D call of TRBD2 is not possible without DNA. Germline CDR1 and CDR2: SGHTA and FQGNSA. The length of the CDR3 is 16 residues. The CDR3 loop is CASSLDSVSRSYEQYF.

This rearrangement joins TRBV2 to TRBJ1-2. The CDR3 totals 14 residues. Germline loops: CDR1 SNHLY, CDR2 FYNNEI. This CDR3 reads CASRVGIASSGYTF.